This TCR beta chain originates from a study of cytomegalovirus exposure and HLA in healthy donors. Study-level findings and limits: In an earlier analysis, about 87% or about 30%: the productive usage of most TCR beta V segments. A later analysis found most CMV-associated TCR beta chains apparently HLA-restricted. In a later analysis, V- and J-gene trimming of beta chains associated with a DCLRE1C missense variant, replicated independently.

On this clone itself: No antigen is known for it.

The PCR employed 60 Vbeta primers together with 13 Jbeta primers. TCRdb's table, derived via immunoSEQ multiplex PCR, lists solely in-frame clones and lacks some. The sample shows about 150,000 clones, 50% to 75% of them seen only once. The V end was cut by 6 bases, the J end by 6 bases, with 15 bases between. The CDR3 totals 14 residues. Germline CDR1 MNHNS, CDR2 SASEGT. The rearrangement joins TRBV6-1 to TRBJ1-5, with D possibly matching TRBD1 (6 bases). Material: PBMCs. The clonotype was recovered from a woman in her 30s in good health and CMV-seropositive. The CDR3: CASSSQQGAQPQHF. In DNA, the CDR3 is TGTGCCAGCAGCTCCCAACAGGGCGCTCAGCCCCAGCATTTT.